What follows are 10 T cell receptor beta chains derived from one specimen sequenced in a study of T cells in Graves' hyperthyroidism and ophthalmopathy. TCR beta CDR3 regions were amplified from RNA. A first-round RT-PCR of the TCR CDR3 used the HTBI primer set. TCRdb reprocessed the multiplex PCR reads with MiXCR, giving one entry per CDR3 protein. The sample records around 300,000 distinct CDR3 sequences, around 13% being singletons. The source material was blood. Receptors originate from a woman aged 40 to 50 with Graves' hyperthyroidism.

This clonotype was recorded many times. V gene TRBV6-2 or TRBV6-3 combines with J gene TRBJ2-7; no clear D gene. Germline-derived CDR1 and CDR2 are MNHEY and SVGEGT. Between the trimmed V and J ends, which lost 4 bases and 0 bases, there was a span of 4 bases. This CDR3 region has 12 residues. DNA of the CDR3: TGTGCCAGCAGTTGGGTCTCCTACGAGCAGTACTTC. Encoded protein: CASSWVSYEQYF.

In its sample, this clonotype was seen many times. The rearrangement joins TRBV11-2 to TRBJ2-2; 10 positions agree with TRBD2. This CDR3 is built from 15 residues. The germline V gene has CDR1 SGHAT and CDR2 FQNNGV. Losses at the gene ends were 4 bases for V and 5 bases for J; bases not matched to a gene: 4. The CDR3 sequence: CASSSGLAVTGELFF. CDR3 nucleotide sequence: TGTGCCAGCAGCTCAGGACTAGCGGTAACCGGGGAGCTGTTTTTT. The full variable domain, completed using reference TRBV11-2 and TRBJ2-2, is EAGVAQSPRYKIIEKRQSVAFWCNPISGHATLYWYQQILGQGPKLLIQFQNNGVVDDSQLPKDRFSAERLKGVDSTLKIQPAKLEDSAVYLCASSSGLAVTGELFFGEGSRLTVL.

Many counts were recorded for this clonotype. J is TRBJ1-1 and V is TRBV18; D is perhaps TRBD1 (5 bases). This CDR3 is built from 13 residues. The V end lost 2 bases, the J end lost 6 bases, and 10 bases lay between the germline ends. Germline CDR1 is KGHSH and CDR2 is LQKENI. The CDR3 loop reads CASSPAGIAEAFF. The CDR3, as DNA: TGTGCCAGCTCACCAGCAGGGATCGCTGAAGCTTTCTTT.

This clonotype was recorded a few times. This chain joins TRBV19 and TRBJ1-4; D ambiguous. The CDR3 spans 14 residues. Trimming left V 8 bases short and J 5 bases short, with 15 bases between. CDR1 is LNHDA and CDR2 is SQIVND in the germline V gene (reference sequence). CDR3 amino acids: CASYGPPENEKLFF. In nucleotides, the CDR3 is TGTGCCAGTTACGGTCCCCCCGAAAATGAAAAACTGTTTTTT.

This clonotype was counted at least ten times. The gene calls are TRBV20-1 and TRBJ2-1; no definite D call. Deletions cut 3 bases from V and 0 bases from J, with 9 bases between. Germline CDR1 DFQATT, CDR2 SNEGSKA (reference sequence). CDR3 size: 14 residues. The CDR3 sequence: CSASPPGSYNEQFF. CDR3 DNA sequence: TGCAGTGCTAGTCCGCCGGGCTCCTACAATGAGCAGTTCTTC.

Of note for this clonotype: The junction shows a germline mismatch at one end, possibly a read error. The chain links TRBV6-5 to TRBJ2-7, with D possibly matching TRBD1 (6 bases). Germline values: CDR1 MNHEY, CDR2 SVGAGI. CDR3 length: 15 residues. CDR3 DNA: TGTGCCAGCAATTACGTCCGGGACATTACCTACGAGCAGTACTTC. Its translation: CASNYVRDITYEQYF.

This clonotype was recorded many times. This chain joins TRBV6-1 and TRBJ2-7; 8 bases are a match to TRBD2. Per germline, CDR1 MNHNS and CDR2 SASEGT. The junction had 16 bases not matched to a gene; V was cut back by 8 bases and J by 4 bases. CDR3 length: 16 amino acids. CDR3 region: CASGSMRGAKNYEQYF. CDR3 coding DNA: TGTGCCAGCGGGTCCATGCGGGGGGCAAAAAATTACGAGCAGTACTTC.

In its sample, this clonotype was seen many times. CDR3 residues: CASSGTRGGELFF. The DNA of the CDR3 is TGTGCCAGCAGCGGGACGAGGGGCGGGGAGCTGTTTTTT. The rearrangement links TRBV9 to TRBJ2-2; perhaps D is TRBD1 or TRBD2 (5 bases each). V was trimmed by 3 bases and J by 7 bases, leaving 10 bases between them. From germline, CDR1 is SGDLS and CDR2 YYNGEE. CDR3 length equals 13 residues.

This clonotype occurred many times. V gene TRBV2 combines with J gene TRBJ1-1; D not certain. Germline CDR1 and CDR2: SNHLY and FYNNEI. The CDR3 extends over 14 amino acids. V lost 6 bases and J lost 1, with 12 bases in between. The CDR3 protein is CASSRVGQNTEAFF. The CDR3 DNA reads TGTGCCAGCAGCCGGGTCGGCCAGAACACTGAAGCTTTCTTT.

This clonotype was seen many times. This CDR3 is CASSALTRTRKNGEAFF. DNA for the CDR3: TGTGCCAGTAGTGCCCTGACCCGGACACGGAAGAATGGCGAAGCTTTCTTT. The chain has TRBV19 and TRBJ1-1; D perhaps matches TRBD1 (5 bases). The germline gives CDR1 LNHDA, CDR2 SQIVND (reference sequence). Trimming removed 5 bases at V and 8 bases at J, with 27 bases between. The CDR3 extends over 17 amino acids.